This T cell receptor (beta chain) stems from a study of blood T cell repertoires in COVID-19. Across the study: The origin of the acute and convalescent COVID-19 samples was the United States, Italy and Spain.

Per the germline V gene, CDR1 is DFQATT and CDR2 is SNEGSKA (reference sequence). The CDR3 spans 11 residues. The germline V and J ends were trimmed by 8 bases and 3 bases, with 10 bases remaining between them. Original processing notes: Reference gene primers were amplified, and this amplification served to estimate nucleated cell counts. TCRdb's copy holds only in-frame clones and misses some; the assay was immunoSEQ multiplex PCR. For V, J and clone size, that table is used; D and trimming come from the DNA. The table has 77,000 or so clones, roughly 89% seen once. This TCR derives from a man in his forties or fifties with active COVID-19. Sequenced sample: peripheral blood. V is TRBV20-1 and J is TRBJ1-1; a possible D gene is TRBD1 (6 bases). The CDR3 spells CSQTGDTEAFF. CDR3 bases: TGCAGTCAGACAGGTGACACTGAAGCTTTCTTT.